The 16 T cell receptor beta chains below come from one sample, sequenced in a study of OX40 agonist ivuxolimab in advanced cancers. The assay was immunoSEQ multiplex PCR, and TCRdb's table has in-frame clones only and misses some. The profile shows around 40,000 clones, approximately 84% of them singletons. The specimen comprised CD4+ or CD8+ T cells sorted from blood, sampled in a trial of the OX40 agonist ivuxolimab. The origin of the receptors is an adult with an advanced solid tumor such as melanoma, head and neck, liver or kidney cancer.

The V gene is TRBV4-2, the J gene TRBJ2-1; TRBD2 matches at 9 bases. This CDR3 region has 15 residues. V was pared by 4 bases and J by 5 bases, with 6 bases of the junction left unmatched. The germline V gene has CDR1 LGHNA and CDR2 YNFKEQ. CDR3 amino acids: CASSLLASGDNEQFF. The CDR3 bases are TGTGCCAGCAGCCTCCTGGCTAGCGGGGACAATGAGCAGTTCTTC.

This rearrangement joins TRBV9 to TRBJ2-5; D is perhaps TRBD1 (6 bases). In germline, CDR1 is SGDLS, CDR2 YYNGEE. Trimming took off 3 bases at V and 3 bases at J, with 9 bases between the two ends. This CDR3 comprises 13 residues. CDR3 bases: TGTGCCAGCAGCGCCGGACAGAAAGAGACCCAGTACTTC. Translated, it gives CASSAGQKETQYF.

The rearrangement joins TRBV7-6 to TRBJ2-5; unclear D gene. Per germline, CDR1 SGHVS and CDR2 FNYEAQ. The CDR3 covers 13 residues. V was cut by 0 bases and J by 3 bases, with 5 bases left in between. CDR3 nucleotide sequence: TGTGCCAGCAGCTTAGCGGGGAAAGAGACCCAGTACTTC. Its protein is CASSLAGKETQYF.

V and J are TRBV15 and TRBJ1-4, with D possibly matching TRBD1 (6 bases). The CDR3 spans 15 residues. V lost 1 base to trimming and J lost 8 bases, with 14 bases between them. Germline V gene lookup returns CDR1 LNHNV and CDR2 YYDKDF (reference sequence). The CDR3 reads CATSRAQGRGEKLFF. CDR3 in DNA: TGTGCCACCAGCAGAGCGCAGGGGCGAGGGGAAAAACTGTTTTTT.

This clone was observed a handful of times. The chain is built from TRBV7-6 and TRBJ1-5, with 10 bases that match TRBD1. The V gene end was trimmed by 3 bases and the J gene end by 0 bases; junction bases not matched to a gene: 5. The germline V gene encodes CDR1 SGHVS and CDR2 FNYEAQ. The CDR3 is 17 residues long. The CDR3 reads CASSLTGGLYSNQPQHF. CDR3 nucleotides: TGTGCCAGCAGCTTGACAGGGGGCCTCTATAGCAATCAGCCCCAGCATTTT.

This clone is a singleton in its sample. The V gene is TRBV13, the J gene TRBJ1-6; a possible D gene is TRBD1 (5 bases). The V and J ends lost 5 bases and 5 bases respectively, with 13 bases between them. The CDR3 loop spans 15 amino acids. Germline loops: CDR1 PRHDT, CDR2 FYEKMQ (reference sequence). The CDR3 DNA is TGTGCCAGCAGCCAAGGACAACTAAATAATTCACCCCTCCACTTT. Translated, it gives CASSQGQLNNSPLHF.

This chain uses TRBV2 with TRBJ2-1; no clear D gene. The CDR3 length is 12 residues. The V and J ends lost 1 base and 8 bases respectively, with 6 bases between them. Per the germline V gene, CDR1 is SNHLY and CDR2 is FYNNEI. The CDR3 nucleotides read TGTGCCAGCAGTGAAGTGTATCATGAGCAGTTCTTC. Translated, it gives CASSEVYHEQFF.

The chain combines TRBV6-5 with TRBJ1-2; TRBD1 might be the D (5 bases). The V and J ends lost 6 bases and 0 bases respectively, with 14 bases between them. Germline assignment: CDR1 MNHEY and CDR2 SVGAGI. There are 15 residues in the CDR3. CDR3 coding DNA: TGTGCCAGCAGCCCGGGGGGATCGACTAACTATGGCTACACCTTC. Its protein is CASSPGGSTNYGYTF.

The chain employs TRBV21-1 and TRBJ1-2; the table's D gene call, TRBD1, was not cross checked with the DNA. TRBV21-1 corresponds to a pseudogene. CDR3 length equals 18 residues. The CDR3 coding sequence is TGTGCCAGCAGCACCCCCGGGACAGGACCCCGATTTAACTATGGCTACACCTTC. Its translation is CASSTPGTGPRFNYGYTF.

The chain joins TRBV7-2 to TRBJ1-2; D gene ambiguous. Germline V gene data show CDR1 as SGHTA and CDR2 as FQGNSA. Trimming took 1 base from V and 9 from J, leaving 15 bases between them. This CDR3 has 14 residues. CDR3 nucleotides: TGTGCCAGCAGCTTAGTAGCGACTGGATCCAGCTACACCTTC. Protein product: CASSLVATGSSYTF.

J is TRBJ2-6 and V is TRBV6-6; 7 nucleotides match TRBD1. Trimming removed 10 bases from V and 3 bases from J; junction bases left unmatched: 6. The CDR3 runs 14 residues. In germline, CDR1 is MNHNY, CDR2 SVGAGI (reference sequence). CDR3 residues: CAIRGQVGANVLTF. As DNA, the CDR3 is TGTGCCATCCGTGGACAGGTTGGGGCCAACGTCCTGACTTTC.

For this clone: One junction end does not reproduce the germline sequence, and a read error may be involved. The chain combines TRBV7-7 with TRBJ2-5, with 8 nucleotides matching TRBD1. From germline, CDR1 is SSHAT and CDR2 FNYEAQ (reference sequence). The CDR3 loop spans 16 amino acids. Written as DNA, the CDR3 is TGTGCTAGCAGCCGGAATGACAGGGGAAACCAAGAGACCCAGTACTTC. It codes for CASSRNDRGNQETQYF.

J is TRBJ1-2 and V is TRBV4-1, with no clear D. The ends were cut back, 3 bases at V and 4 bases at J, with 18 bases in the middle. The CDR3 contains 16 residues. The germline V gene encodes CDR1 MGHRA and CDR2 YSYEKL. The CDR3 DNA follows: TGCGCCAGCAGCCAGACCCAGGACCCGGGTGGCTATGGCTACACCTTC. It encodes CASSQTQDPGGYGYTF.

The chain is built from TRBV19 and TRBJ2-2; no clear D. Per the germline V gene, CDR1 is LNHDA and CDR2 is SQIVND (reference sequence). V was shortened by 6 bases and J by 1 base, with 9 bases between the two germline ends. This CDR3 has 14 amino acids. The CDR3 nucleotides read TGTGCCAGTAGGAATGGACGGAACACCGGGGAGCTGTTTTTT. It encodes CASRNGRNTGELFF.

The V gene is TRBV7-2, the J gene TRBJ1-2; D gene ambiguous. The CDR3 has 13 amino acids. Trimming took off 2 bases at V and 4 bases at J, with 8 bases between the two ends. Looked up from germline, CDR1 is SGHTA and CDR2 is FQGNSA. For the CDR3, the DNA is TGTGCCAGCAGCTTATCGGTTATCTATGGCTACACCTTC. As protein: CASSLSVIYGYTF.

The chain joins TRBV5-8 to TRBJ1-4; 11 bases line up with TRBD1. The germline V gene encodes CDR1 SGHTS and CDR2 YDEGEE. The CDR3 extends over 15 amino acids. The ends lost 4 bases at V and 8 bases at J; junction bases unmatched: 7. The CDR3 bases are TGTGCCAGCAGCCTAACCGGGACAGGGGGGGAAAAACTGTTTTTT. This codes for CASSLTGTGGEKLFF. The full variable domain, rest sourced from reference TRBV5-8 and TRBJ1-4, is EAGVTQSPTHLIKTRGQQATLRCSPISGHTSVYWYQQALGLGLQFLLWYDEGEERNRGNFPPRFSGRQFPNYSSELNVNALELEDSALYLCASSLTGTGGEKLFFGSGTQLSVL.